A selection of T cell receptor beta chains follows, all from one sample in a study of T-cell memory formation after mild COVID-19. MiXCR was run by TCRdb on the 5' RACE reads, yielding one entry per CDR3 protein. The profile shows hundreds of thousands of distinct CDR3 sequences, 15% of them singletons. Specimen: PBMCs or a T cell subset sorted from them (not recorded which). All receptors derive from a man aged 18 to 29 who had mild COVID-19 (a few samples of this study predate the infection). Cell type and time point are not known. The CDR3 runs from the conserved cysteine through the conserved F or W. Fields, in order: clone size, V gene, D gene, J gene, CDR3 DNA, CDR3 protein. A D gene is named only where the DNA matches it firmly. The size entry is marked missing in some rows and otherwise reads once, few, many or a size class.

>few|TRBV10-2|.|TRBJ1-1
TGCGCCAGCAGTGAGCAGGGAGGGGCTTTCTTT
CASSEQGGAFF
>.|TRBV19|.|TRBJ1-1
TGTGCCAGTAGTATAATCCTACGTGGAGAAGCTTTCTTT
CASSIILRGEAFF
>few|TRBV20-1|TRBD2|TRBJ2-7
TGCAGTGCTAGTACCCTAGCGGGCAGCTCCTACGAGCAGTACTTC
CSASTLAGSSYEQYF
>many|TRBV4-3|TRBD1|TRBJ2-1
TGCGCCAGCAGCCAAGGTTGGACAGGGGACAATGAGCAGTTCTTC
CASSQGWTGDNEQFF
>.|TRBV4-3|.|TRBJ2-7
TGCGCCAGCAGCCAAGGGACCGGACGGGAGCAGTACTTC
CASSQGTGREQYF
>.|TRBV7-2|.|TRBJ1-1
TGTGCCAGCAGCCCCCGTGGCAGGGGAAAAAAGGGCACTGAAGCTTTCTTT
CASSPRGRGKKGTEAFF
>many|TRBV9|.|TRBJ2-7
TGTGCCAGCAGCGTAGGGGCTAGTTCCTACGAGCAGTACTTC
CASSVGASSYEQYF
>.|TRBV7-9|.|TRBJ2-7
TGTGCCAGCAGCTTATTATACTCGGGAAACGAGCAGTACTTC
CASSLLYSGNEQYF
>few|TRBV27|.|TRBJ2-5
TGTGCCAGCTCCCCGGGGCGGGGCTTCGTCCAAGAGACCCAGTACTTC
CASSPGRGFVQETQYF
>.|TRBV20-1|.|TRBJ2-2
TGCAGTGCTAGAGACCCGGGGAACACCGGGGAGCTGTTTTTT
CSARDPGNTGELFF
>.|TRBV12-3/TRBV12-4|.|TRBJ2-7
TGTGCCAGCAGTTCGTTCGCGGCAGGGTCCAACGAGCAGTACTTC
CASSSFAAGSNEQYF
>few|TRBV4-2|.|TRBJ2-1
TGTGCCAGCAGCCCCTCAAGAGGGCTTCACAATGAGCAGTTCTTC
CASSPSRGLHNEQFF
>few|TRBV6-5|.|TRBJ1-5
TGTGCCAGCAGTTGGGGGAAATCAAATCAGCCCCAGCATTTT
CASSWGKSNQPQHF
>.|TRBV9|.|TRBJ2-4
TGTGCCAGCAGCGTAGTTGGCGGGGTTCAGTACTTC
CASSVVGGVQYF
>few|TRBV25-1|.|TRBJ2-1
TGTGCCAGCAGTGAATACAGGGACGATGAGCAGTTCTTC
CASSEYRDDEQFF
>.|TRBV15|.|TRBJ1-2
TGTGCCACCCGTGGGGGCGGAAACTATGGCTACACCTTC
CATRGGGNYGYTF
>few|TRBV5-6|.|TRBJ2-7
TGTGCCAGCAGCTTGCTACCGTCCTCCACCTCCTACGAGCAGTACTTC
CASSLLPSSTSYEQYF
>few|TRBV12-3/TRBV12-4|.|TRBJ1-1
TGTGCCAGCAGCGAACCACCGGGTGGTTGGGCTTTCTTT
CASSEPPGGWAFF
>.|TRBV3-1|.|TRBJ2-7
TGTGCCAGCAGCCAAATGCGGTGGGGCCTAGCCAGGCTTTCCTACGAGCAGTACTTC
CASSQMRWGLARLSYEQYF
>.|TRBV5-6|.|TRBJ2-7
TGTGCCAGCAGCTTTAGACACCGGAGCGGCTACGAGCAGTACTTC
CASSFRHRSGYEQYF
>few|TRBV4-1|.|TRBJ2-2
TGCGCCAGCAGCCTATACCAGAACACCGGGGAGCTGTTTTTT
CASSLYQNTGELFF
>few|TRBV18|.|TRBJ2-3
TGTGCCAGCTCACCAGGGCGGCCCCCAGATACGCAGTATTTT
CASSPGRPPDTQYF
>.|TRBV19|.|TRBJ2-5
TGTGCCAGTAGTATTATGGAACACACGGAGACCCAGTACTTC
CASSIMEHTETQYF
>.|TRBV27|.|TRBJ2-3
TGTGCCAGCATGACAGCGGGCACAGATACGCAGTATTTT
CASMTAGTDTQYF
>.|TRBV3-1|TRBD1|TRBJ2-5
TGTGCCAGCAGCCGTAGCCGGACAGGTCTGAGGGAGACCCAGTACTTC
CASSRSRTGLRETQYF
>.|TRBV12-3/TRBV12-4|TRBD2|TRBJ2-3
TGTGCCAGCAGTCCCATGAGGGGCGGGGGGGCCAATACGCAGTATTTT
CASSPMRGGGANTQYF
>many|TRBV12-3/TRBV12-4|.|TRBJ2-2
TGTGCCAGCAATTTTAGGAGGGGTGCTTATTTCGATAACACCGGGGAGCTGTTTTTT
CASNFRRGAYFDNTGELFF
>few|TRBV6-5|.|TRBJ2-5
TGTGCCAGCAGTTACGAGCACCAAGAGACCCAGTACTTC
CASSYEHQETQYF
>.|TRBV6-2/TRBV6-3|.|TRBJ2-1
TGTGCCAGCAGTTACGGAGCCCATGAGCAGTTCTTC
CASSYGAHEQFF
>.|TRBV7-2|.|TRBJ2-7
TGTGCCAGCGTCTTGTTAAGGGAGCAGTACTTC
CASVLLREQYF
>few|TRBV27|TRBD1|TRBJ2-1
TGTGCCAGCGCCGGGACAGCCTACAATGAGCAGTTCTTC
CASAGTAYNEQFF
>few|TRBV6-5|.|TRBJ2-2
TGTGCCAGCAGGCAAACCGCCGGGGAGCTGTTTTTT
CASRQTAGELFF
>few|TRBV7-9|.|TRBJ1-4
TGTGCCAGCAGCCCGACTCAAACTGGCGAAAAACTGTTTTTT
CASSPTQTGEKLFF
>few|TRBV11-2|TRBD2|TRBJ2-1
TGTGCCAGCAGCTTAGCGGGGGGGCTCTATGAGCAGTTCTTC
CASSLAGGLYEQFF
>few|TRBV4-1|.|TRBJ1-2
TGCGCCAGCAGCCAGGAAAGACACAGCCGGCCGCCGAGCACCTTC
CASSQERHSRPPSTF
>few|TRBV4-3|.|TRBJ1-2
TGCGCCAGCAGCCAAGATATTGGGCATTTCTATGGCTACACCTTC
CASSQDIGHFYGYTF
>.|TRBV7-9|.|TRBJ2-3
TGTGCCAGCAGCATCGACCCCTACGATACGCAGTATTTT
CASSIDPYDTQYF
>.|TRBV7-8|.|TRBJ2-1
TGTGCCAGCAGCTTATCTGGTCGGTGGCAGTTCTTC
CASSLSGRWQFF
>.|TRBV4-3|TRBD2|TRBJ2-1
TGCGCCAGCAGCCAAGATGGCGGGGGAAACAATGAGCAGTTCTTC
CASSQDGGGNNEQFF
>.|TRBV5-4|.|TRBJ2-5
TGTGCCAGCAGCTTAGGGGGGGGGGCCGTGGAGACCCAGTACTTC
CASSLGGGAVETQYF
>.|TRBV6-6|TRBD2|TRBJ2-3
TGTGCCAGCAGTTACCCCCTAGCGGGGGGGCCTCTAGATACGCAGTATTTT
CASSYPLAGGPLDTQYF
>.|TRBV25-1|.|TRBJ1-5
TGTGCCAGCAGTGAAGGAGGGGGTAGCAATCAGCCCCAGCATTTT
CASSEGGGSNQPQHF
>.|TRBV20-1|TRBD1|TRBJ1-1
TGCAGTGCTAGTATCGGACAGGGTGGGTACACTGAAGCTTTCTTT
CSASIGQGGYTEAFF
>.|TRBV7-3|TRBD2|TRBJ2-3
TGTGCCAGCAGCGAATCGGGACTAGCCGGCACAGATACGCAGTATTTT
CASSESGLAGTDTQYF
>few|TRBV5-1|.|TRBJ2-5
TGCGCCAGCAGCCAGTCCCAAGAGGTCCGGGAGACCCAGTACTTC
CASSQSQEVRETQYF
>.|TRBV7-2|.|TRBJ2-3
TGTGCCAGCAGCCAGACACACTCAGATACGCAGTATTTT
CASSQTHSDTQYF
>.|TRBV18|.|TRBJ1-2
TGTGCCAGCTCACCACTTGTTATGGGGGCGCAGGATCGGTATGGCTACACCTTC
CASSPLVMGAQDRYGYTF
>.|TRBV28|TRBD1|TRBJ1-5
TGTGCCAGCAAACAGGGGGCCCGGCCCCAGCATTTT
CASKQGARPQHF
>few|TRBV6-6|.|TRBJ2-5
TGTGCCAGCAGTTACGCCAGGACTCTCCAAGAGACCCAGTACTTC
CASSYARTLQETQYF